This TCR beta chain emerged from a study of cytomegalovirus exposure and HLA in healthy donors (dated by TCRdb to the late 2010s). Regarding the complete study: An earlier analysis of 587 of the donors reported about 300 Gb of sequence data and about 120 million unique TCR beta sequences obtained from some 170 million T cells. Rather than drawing on any new phenotypic data, the later analysis identified candidate immune exposures from TCR beta sequences and the way those sequences occurred across donors. A later analysis re-examined previously published TCR beta repertoires from over 500 donors and added high-resolution HLA genotyping to investigate patterns of TCR occurrence. Along with the approximately 700-subject first cohort, a separate validation cohort of over a hundred different subjects was used. The study used immunosequencing to profile the T cell repertoires of approximately 640 subjects and linked those repertoires to cytomegalovirus serostatus. On average, roughly 250,000 unique TCR beta nucleotide sequences were sequenced per donor among a few hundred genotyped donors of the cohort, with roughly 19% of those sequences being non-productive. In a later genetic analysis, genome-wide SNP genotypes for about 65% of the roughly 700 donors were used, and that subset was treated as a discovery cohort. An earlier analysis of fewer than 750 of the donors used high-throughput TCR beta sequencing to judge whether each TCR beta V gene segment behaved as functional or pseudogenic. The study aimed to test whether cataloging public T cell receptors could reveal signatures of past pathogen exposure. Alongside the repertoire data, information on donor age, sex, ethnicity and CMV serostatus was compiled. Several DR-DQ haplotypes were handled as single units for association and clustering because linkage in the cohort was strong. An early release that covered about 600 HLA-typed donors contained approximately 300 gigabases of sequencing data and 65 million to 100 million unique TCR sequences. Of the roughly 410 genotyped donors, approximately 80% were placed in the genetic ancestry cluster associated with self-reported Caucasian donors. High-throughput TCR immunosequencing, statistical association of individual TCRs with disease status, and machine learning were combined to predict cytomegalovirus infection status. The number of typed donors differed by locus: roughly 629-640 for A, B, C, DRB1 and DQB1; about 520 for DQA1; about 600 for DPA1; and 450 to 480 for DPB1. All discovery cohort repertoires had been generated using a single sequencing platform. Class I and class II HLA loci were covered by the typing at four-digit resolution.

In regard to this clone: It has no known antigen specificity. One base away there is no much larger clone; base qualities are not given.

The cohort was made up of around 720 healthy bone marrow donors. At the time of sampling, every cohort member was nominally healthy, though immune exposures that went unrecorded were likely present. The donor was CMV seropositive and belonged to the group of a few hundred seropositive cohort members. Every donor gave a peripheral blood sample, and the peripheral blood mononuclear cells from that sample were used for TCR beta sequencing. The Qiagen DNeasy Blood Extraction Kit was used to extract genomic DNA from the blood cell samples. To prepare the library, the immunoSEQ multiplex PCR assay was applied. For the multiplex PCR, a mixture combining 60 forward primers for TCR Vbeta segments and 13 reverse primers for TCR Jbeta segments was used. The CDR3 region of rearranged TCR beta genes was amplified from genomic DNA with a multiplex PCR assay. On the Illumina HiSeq System, the amplified TCR beta libraries were sequenced as 87-base-pair reads. In the original analysis: Across the 666 repertoires, a later analysis counted around 80 million unique TCR beta chains, roughly 11 million of which were shared by at least two donors. Raw reads were error-corrected and collapsed into unique sequences by a nearest-neighbor algorithm in which closely related sequences were merged to remove PCR and sequencing errors. CDR3 sequences were aligned to IMGT reference sequences to assign V, D and J gene segments. Each retained sequence needed at least a six-nucleotide match to both a V gene segment and a J gene segment. Rearrangements were classified as productive when the CDR3 lacked stop codons and remained in frame with V and J, and all other rearrangements were classified as non-productive. CDR3 was defined according to IMGT convention as the region running from the second conserved V-encoded cysteine to the conserved J-encoded phenylalanine. In an earlier analysis of around 540 of the donors, sequences lacking an unambiguous match to a single V gene segment were excluded. An earlier analysis of fewer than 750 of the donors called V segments functional above 56.7% productive rearrangements and segregating when the between-donor standard deviation exceeded 5%. A statistical classification framework was built for diagnosing cytomegalovirus status from the catalog of TCR beta chain sequences. In a later analysis, V and J genes were assigned by comparing TCR nucleotide sequences against IMGT/GENE-DB human TR gene sequences. The TCRdist pipeline was used in a later analysis to assign CDR3 sequences and most-parsimonious VDJ recombination scenarios. In a later analysis, each TCR beta chain was defined by its CDR3 amino acid sequence together with its V-gene family, and reads without a unique V-gene family were excluded. To address suspected cross-contamination and a sequencing artifact, a later analysis removed over 500 highly shared, low-generation-probability nucleotide sequences. In a later analysis, a clonal expansion index for each public chain was calculated from normalized within-repertoire ranks of inferred template counts. Generation probabilities in a later analysis came from a VDJ recombination model fitted to out-of-frame rearrangements, and those results were checked against IGoR. In a later analysis, TCR-TCR, TCR-HLA and TCR-CMV co-occurrence was scored with hypergeometric tests, and a repertoire-size bias correction was applied to TCR pairs. In a later analysis, false discovery rates were estimated by permuting HLA or CMV assignments 20 times. A later analysis grouped co-occurring TCRs with DBSCAN, adding TCRdist sequence similarity when clustering within HLA-allele-positive subsets. Co-occurrence clustering excluded repertoires with fewer than 30,000 or more than 120,000 public chains, plus five with anomalous nucleotide sharing. TCRdb took over this immuneACCESS table, retaining in-frame rearrangements with V and J assigned. Such tables are incomplete; in checked studies, under half of the missing clones stem from an unresolved V gene, and the remainder is unexplained. From that table come the V and J calls and clone size; the DNA was used to work out D and trimming. Recorded for this sample are 100,000 to 150,000 clones; 78% of them occurred a single time. The ten largest clonotypes hold approximately 11% of the sample.

Beyond this particular receptor, the publication reports: The classifier was reported to diagnose cytomegalovirus status with high specificity and sensitivity in both the original cohort and the validation cohort. In this cohort, only TCR beta chains were sequenced, and detectable features were limited by the absence of alpha or paired-chain data. Broadly in line with IMGT annotations, most TCR beta V segments showed up in productive rearrangements about 87% or about 30% of the time in an earlier analysis of several hundred of the donors. The study listed 170 or so TCR beta chains as associated with cytomegalovirus. In a later analysis, several top co-occurrence clusters were reported to appear linked to parvovirus B19, influenza, CMV and Epstein-Barr virus. According to a later analysis, most CMV-associated TCR beta chains appeared to be HLA-restricted, and the HLA associations seemed to be driven largely by CMV exposure. While some public TCRs were present in many individuals, most TCR sequences turned up only very rarely across donors. Some IMGT-functional V segments, including TRBV6-2 and TRBV6-3, could not be told apart with the 87-base-pair reads, so those segments were excluded. A cluster of highly shared sequence variants was judged likely to be a technical artifact of the sequencing pipeline. CMV serostatus was the only immune exposure information available for the cohort. It was suggested by the authors that the approach could potentially be generalized to other disease states and immunological phenotypes. Correlated functional status among segregating V segments might reflect linkage disequilibrium, but an unknown experimental factor could not be ruled out. Roughly uniform sequencing depth across donors was assumed in presence/absence analyses, although this assumption may not hold. Strong co-occurrence of HLA alleles, especially DR and DQ, made assigning TCR associations to individual alleles difficult. A later genetic analysis associated a missense DCLRE1C variant with V-gene and J-gene trimming of TCR beta chains, and an independent cohort replicated the association. A further reported finding was that TCR beta sequences accurately predicted the HLA-A and HLA-B alleles for most subjects in the first cohort. Because HLA typing was unavailable for some donors at each locus, only the typed subset was used in association tests. According to a later genetic analysis, donors in an Asian-associated ancestry cluster had fewer N-insertions in productive TCRs than the approximately 610-donor mean. A later analysis found that TCR association rates varied across HLA loci, with DRB1 alleles showing the most associated TCRs and HLA-C alleles the fewest. The earlier analysis of approximately 540 of the donors excluded fewer than 20 rarely observed V segments, including chromosome 9 orphons, because counts were too low. At a false discovery rate of 0.05, a later analysis linked about 17,000 TCR beta sequences to specific HLA alleles. In vitro tests confirmed that a few of the cytomegalovirus-associated TCR beta chains recognize cytomegalovirus antigens. A later analysis found that HLA-associated TCR beta chains were more clonally expanded and had lower generation probabilities than equally common non-associated chains.

The germline V gene gives CDR1 as MDHEN and CDR2 as SYDVKM. Spanning cysteine to phenylalanine, the CDR3 consists of 14 amino acids. Just CDR3 DNA is preserved here, 42 bases in frame from base 1. V lost 5 bases and J lost 6 bases; the stretch between them is 16 bases long. The receptor comes from a man under 40 in good health and CMV-seropositive. The chain employs TRBV28 and TRBJ2-5, with TRBD2 perhaps the D gene, on 6 matching bases. The sequencing input was PBMCs. The nucleotide sequence is TGTGCCAGCAGTCATCAGGAGGGCCGAAAGACCCAGTACTTC. This translates into CASSHQEGRKTQYF. Outside the CDR3, residues come from the reference TRBV28 and TRBJ2-5 proteins, so the full variable domain is: DVKVTQSSRYLVKRTGEKVFLECVQDMDHENMFWYRQDPGLGLRLIYFSYDVKMKEKGDIPEGYSVSREKKERFSLILESASTNQTSMYLCASSHQEGRKTQYFGPGTRLLVL.